Sequencing of this T cell receptor beta chain was carried out in a study of identical twins (dated by TCRdb to the mid-2010s). Regarding the research as a whole: TCR alpha and beta repertoires from monozygotic twins, unrelated adults of various ages and cord blood were deep-sequenced to test whether fetal clonotypes persist. Replicate twin experiments were performed at different times using different library preparation protocols to rule out contamination.

Broad study findings and their caveats: Fewer insertions were carried by abundant cord blood beta clonotypes, a similar but weaker trend appeared in young adult naive repertoires, and no such trend appeared in memory repertoires. Compared with coincidental sharing between unrelated individuals, out-of-frame TCR alpha sequences shared between twins showed an excess of sequences with low generation probability. Excess twin sharing in beta out-of-frame sequences was weaker because fewer shared sequences lowered the signal-to-noise ratio. Zero-insertion analyses could be partly confounded by invariant T cells such as MAIT and iNKT, though diverse VJ usage argued against such confounding for most clonotypes. In monozygotic twins, out-of-frame TCR alpha sharing was systematically underestimated by recombination models, although the models agreed with sharing between unrelated individuals. Conclusions relied on cross-sectional statistical analysis, since the same donors could not be followed over many years.

Libraries came from 5' RACE. TCRdb records Illumina HiSeq 2000 as the sequencer. A universal primer binding site was introduced by template switching, and a unique molecular identifier was present in the final cDNA, enabling accurate counting of TCR cDNA molecules. Specific primers in the conserved constant-segment region were used to synthesize first-strand cDNA for the TCR alpha and beta chains. To control for contamination, every cDNA library carried two barcodes: a SMART-Mk sample barcode plus Illumina barcodes. Two successive PCR steps introduced TruSeq adapter sequences along with Illumina sample barcodes. The Illumina HiSeq platform was used with custom primers to sequence TCR alpha and beta cDNA libraries. The original methods were these. MiGEC was used to process raw reads and extract unique molecular identifiers, and MiXCR was used to find CDR3 positions. Recombination models were inferred per individual with the repgenHMM and IGoR tools using an EM algorithm. The tcR package in R was used for shared clonotype analysis, with sharing normalized by the product of cloneset sizes. To study raw recombination without the effects of thymic and clonal selection, out-of-frame nonproductive sequences were analyzed. TCRdb applied fastp at Q25 and MiXCR to the public reads, then kept only in-frame beta chains. Rows are combined by CDR3 protein, so each entry shows the most common genes and DNA. For this entry, the V and J calls and clone size follow TCRdb and not the study's own pipeline. The sample records more than 600,000 distinct CDR3 sequences, about 20% of which are singletons. Less than 15% of the sample comes from the top ten.

Only healthy Caucasian donors were included. Three pairs of female monozygotic twins, all aged about 18 to 29 years, made up the twin cohort. Peripheral blood mononuclear cells were used as the source from which RNA for TCR libraries was isolated. This clonotype was seen a handful of times. Its antigen has not been determined. Base-call qualities are not available, and no considerably larger clone is one nucleotide away. These data also formed part of another study, on T cells expressing NK-cell markers. In that second paper, the authors write: TCR beta-chain repertoires were profiled in sorted CD3+CD56+NKG2C+, CD3+CD56+NKG2C- and CD3+CD56-NKG2C+ T-cell subsets from several donors. Among the eight sequenced donors, seven were HCMV-seropositive and one was HCMV-seronegative. To restrict sorting to alphabetaTCR-expressing T cells, an anti-gammadeltaTCR antibody was added in several experiments. In more than five donors, the dominant CD3+CD56+NKG2C+ clonotypes were found to rank among the top 10 CD8+ clonotypes and to make up about 1.0-7.5% of CD8+ T cells. Those dominant clonotypes were again the most abundant among CD3+CD56-NKG2C+ cells in a handful of donors, at roughly 25-65%. It remained unclear whether the expanded NKG2C-expressing T cell clones were specific for HCMV antigens. The eight sequenced donors were randomly selected healthy volunteers, three men and five women. HCMV-specific IgG was detected in serum with a commercial ELISA kit to determine HCMV serostatus. For 5 or 6 donors, unsorted PBMC were also used to sequence bulk peripheral blood T-cell repertoires. MIGEC handled demultiplexing of the reads and grouping by UMI, while MiTCR was used to assemble and quantify clonotypes. To remove erroneous sequences, TCR cDNA sequences were retained only when supported by two or more reads. The tcR package was used for downstream repertoire analysis, with clonotypes matched between fractions based on CDR3 nucleotide sequence plus V segment. VDJmatch was used to annotate antigen specificity against VDJdb, with one amino acid substitution in CDR3 allowed.

The sample consisted of PBMCs. This TCR derives from a woman between 18 and 29 years old in good health.

The encoded CDR3 is CASSGVGPNNSPLHF. The sequenced DNA: TGTGCCAGTAGTGGGGTGGGACCGAATAATTCACCCCTCCACTTT. This sequence uses TRBV19 and TRBJ1-6, with TRBD1 tentatively as D gene (5 bases match). The CDR3 goes from the cysteine to the phenylalanine over 15 residues. Solely the CDR3 DNA is kept, with 45 bases framed from the first base. For CDR1 and CDR2, the germline V gene (reference sequence) lists LNHDA and SQIVND. V was cut back by 5 bases and J by 5 bases, leaving a gap of 13 bases between them.